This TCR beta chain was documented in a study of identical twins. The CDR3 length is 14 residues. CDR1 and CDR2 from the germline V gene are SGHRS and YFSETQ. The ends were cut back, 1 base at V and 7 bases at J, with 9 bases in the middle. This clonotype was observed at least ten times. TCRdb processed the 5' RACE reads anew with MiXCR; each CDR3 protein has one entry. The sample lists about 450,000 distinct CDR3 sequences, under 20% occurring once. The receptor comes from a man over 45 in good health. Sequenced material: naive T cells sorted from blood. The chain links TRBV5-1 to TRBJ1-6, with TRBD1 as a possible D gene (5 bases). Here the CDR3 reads CASSLYGGNSPLHF. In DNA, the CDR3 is TGCGCCAGCAGCTTGTATGGGGGAAATTCACCCCTCCACTTT.